The 30 T cell receptor beta chains listed next were all sequenced from one sample in a study of T cells in Graves' hyperthyroidism and ophthalmopathy. The TCR beta CDR3 regions underwent amplification using RNA transcripts as the source. HTBI primers drove first-round RT-PCR of the TCR CDR3. One entry per CDR3 protein, called by TCRdb with MiXCR from the multiplex PCR reads. In the table there are 350,000 or so distinct CDR3 sequences, roughly a sixth of which are singletons. Sequenced material: blood. These receptors were obtained from a woman aged 25 to 45 with Graves' hyperthyroidism that later progressed to Graves' ophthalmopathy.

The sample holds many counts of this clonotype. This sequence joins TRBV29-1 and TRBJ2-3, with D perhaps assigned TRBD1 or TRBD2 (5 bases each). The CDR3 runs 12 residues. CDR1 and CDR2 from the germline V gene are SQVTM and ANQGSEA. V lost 3 bases, J lost 2 bases, and 6 bases lay in between. The chain's CDR3 is CSVDGTTDTQYF. For the CDR3, the DNA is TGCAGCGTTGACGGGACCACAGATACGCAGTATTTT.

DNA for the CDR3: TGTGCCAGCAGCTTAGAGTCCAGGGGATACGAGCAGTACTTC. It is translated as CASSLESRGYEQYF. The chain is built from TRBV7-9 and TRBJ2-7; D perhaps matches TRBD1 (6 bases). There are 14 residues in the CDR3. V was pared by 1 base and J by 4 bases, with 11 bases between. Germline CDR1 reads SEHNR; CDR2 reads FQNEAQ (reference sequence).

This clonotype was seen ten or more times. V gene TRBV12-3 or TRBV12-4 combines with J gene TRBJ2-3; D is unresolved. The CDR3 has 15 residues. With 5 bases removed from V and 7 bases from J, the gap between germline ends came to 19 bases. In DNA form, the CDR3 reads TGTGCCAGCAGTAAAGACCGGGCTCTGGAAAATACGCAGTATTTT. It codes for CASSKDRALENTQYF.

There are many counts of this clonotype. V is TRBV11-2 and J is TRBJ2-5; D unclear. Germline V gives CDR1 SGHAT, CDR2 FQNNGV. This CDR3 contains 14 residues. V shed 5 bases and J shed 4 bases, with 14 bases lying between them. CDR3 nucleotides: TGTGCCAGCAGCACCCCCCCGTCGGTAGAGACCCAGTACTTC. Protein sequence: CASSTPPSVETQYF. Full variable domain (rest looked up from reference TRBV11-2 and TRBJ2-5): EAGVAQSPRYKIIEKRQSVAFWCNPISGHATLYWYQQILGQGPKLLIQFQNNGVVDDSQLPKDRFSAERLKGVDSTLKIQPAKLEDSAVYLCASSTPPSVETQYFGPGTRLLVL.

The J gene is TRBJ1-6, the V gene TRBV19; the D gene is possibly TRBD1 (5 bases). Deletions cut 9 bases from V and 5 bases from J, with 14 bases between. From germline, CDR1 is LNHDA and CDR2 SQIVND (reference sequence). The CDR3 contains 14 residues. The CDR3: CASRVQGDNSPLHF. DNA of the CDR3: TGTGCCAGCCGCGTCCAGGGCGATAATTCACCCCTCCACTTT.

The chain links TRBV6-4 to TRBJ2-3; TRBD2 might be the D (6 bases). The CDR3 extends over 15 amino acids. Trimming cost V 3 bases and J 2 bases, with 12 bases left between them. Looked up from germline, CDR1 is MRHNA and CDR2 is SNTAGT. The DNA of the CDR3 is TGTGCCAGCAGTGAGGGCGGGGACCACACAGATACGCAGTATTTT. It encodes CASSEGGDHTDTQYF.

This clonotype was seen repeatedly, ten times or more. The chain recombines TRBV12-3 or TRBV12-4 with TRBJ1-4, with 7 bases matching TRBD1. Trimming took 5 bases from V and 5 from J; bases not matched to a gene: 8. CDR3 length: 15 amino acids. The CDR3 reads CASSRGTAENEKLFF. The CDR3 region has the DNA TGTGCCAGCAGTCGTGGGACAGCTGAAAATGAAAAACTGTTTTTT.

This clonotype appeared many times. The rearrangement links TRBV3-1 to TRBJ2-4; possible D gene TRBD2, 6 bases. V was cut by 4 bases and J by 11 bases, with 15 bases left in between. The CDR3 has 13 residues. From germline, CDR1 is LGHDT and CDR2 YNNKEL (reference sequence). CDR3 amino acids: CASSRGTASLQYF. The CDR3 nucleotides are TGTGCCAGCAGCCGGGGGACTGCCTCTCTTCAGTACTTC.

This clonotype was recorded many times. V usage is TRBV7-9 and J usage is TRBJ2-3; D is unresolved. The V gene's germline CDR1 is SEHNR and CDR2 FQNEAQ (reference sequence). The germline V and J ends were trimmed by 3 bases and 8 bases, with 12 bases remaining between them. The length of the CDR3 is 13 residues. The CDR3 region has the DNA TGTGCCAGCAGCTTCCTTGATTCTGGTACGCAGTATTTT. Amino acid sequence: CASSFLDSGTQYF. The entire variable domain, with the rest obtained from reference TRBV7-9 and TRBJ2-3, is as follows: DTGVSQNPRHKITKRGQNVTFRCDPISEHNRLYWYRQTLGQGPEFLTYFQNEAQLEKSRLLSDRFSAERPKGSFSTLEIQRTEQGDSAMYLCASSFLDSGTQYFGPGTRLTVL.

There are many counts of this clonotype. The chain is built from TRBV7-2 and TRBJ1-1; 8 nucleotides line up with TRBD1. Looked up from germline, CDR1 is SGHTA and CDR2 is FQGNSA. With V trimmed by 5 bases and J by 8 bases, 7 bases remained unmatched. This CDR3 contains 13 residues. Written as DNA, the CDR3 is TGTGCCAGCAGCGCCCGCCAGGGGGCCGAAGCTTTCTTT. This codes for CASSARQGAEAFF.

The chain uses TRBV6-1 and TRBJ1-5; 9 bases map to TRBD1. Unmatched junction bases numbered 6, after V lost 8 bases and J lost 7 bases. Germline V gives CDR1 MNHNS, CDR2 SASEGT. The CDR3 loop spans 13 amino acids. CDR3 nucleotide sequence: TGTGCCAGCGAACGGGGGACAGGGCAGCCCCAGCATTTT. Residues: CASERGTGQPQHF.

This clonotype was picked up many times. V usage is TRBV6-1 and J usage is TRBJ2-1; 7 positions agree with TRBD1. In germline, CDR1 is MNHNS, CDR2 SASEGT. The CDR3 has 13 amino acids. The V segment lost 5 bases and the J segment 5 bases; nucleotides outside the gene matches: 3. CDR3 in amino acids: CASSLQGNNEQFF. DNA for the CDR3: TGTGCCAGCAGTTTACAGGGGAACAATGAGCAGTTCTTC.

At least ten counts were recorded for this clonotype. The gene calls are TRBV11-2 and TRBJ2-1, with TRBD2 matching over 10 bases. Losses at the gene ends were 10 bases for V and 1 base for J; bases not matched to a gene: 4. CDR3 length: 14 amino acids. Looked up from germline, CDR1 is SGHAT and CDR2 is FQNNGV. CDR3 residues: CATSGGASYNEQFF. The DNA of the CDR3 is TGTGCCACGAGCGGGGGGGCATCCTACAATGAGCAGTTCTTC.

This clonotype was observed a single time. The gene calls are TRBV6-5 and TRBJ1-2, with D unresolved. Trimming left V 0 bases short and J 2 bases short, with 7 bases between. Germline CDR1 reads MNHEY; CDR2 reads SVGAGI. CDR3 length: 14 amino acids. CDR3 amino acids: CASSYSSLNYGYTF. The CDR3 DNA reads as TGTGCCAGCAGTTACTCAAGCCTGAACTATGGCTACACCTTC.

With respect to this clonotype: Relative to the germline gene, one junction end is altered; a read error may explain this. The chain recombines TRBV30 with TRBJ1-5; a possible D gene is TRBD1 (5 bases). The CDR3 has 14 amino acids. Germline V CDR1 and CDR2: GTSNPN, SVGIG (reference sequence). The CDR3 DNA follows: TGTGCCTGGAGTAGGAGGGGTAGGAATCAGCCCCGGCATTTT. It yields the protein CAWSRRGRNQPRHF.

The rearrangement links TRBV29-1 to TRBJ2-4; TRBD1 is a possible D gene (6 bases). The CDR3 loop spans 12 amino acids. The V end lost 1 base, the J end lost 9 bases, and 10 bases lay between the germline ends. Germline values: CDR1 SQVTM, CDR2 ANQGSEA. In DNA, the CDR3 is TGCAGCGTTGAAGGACGACAGGCCATTCAGTACTTC. Amino acids: CSVEGRQAIQYF.

This clonotype has only a few counts. The rearrangement uses TRBV30 and TRBJ2-3; D not resolved. The V gene lost 6 bases and the J gene lost 4 bases, with 8 bases spanning the gap. Germline V CDR1 and CDR2: GTSNPN, SVGIG (reference sequence). The CDR3 is made up of 11 amino acids. The CDR3 bases are TGTGCCTGCGACAAGGCAGATACGCAGTATTTT. Protein sequence: CACDKADTQYF.

This clonotype occurred a few times. The V and J genes are TRBV19 and TRBJ2-2, with D possibly being TRBD2 (5 bases). This CDR3 is 18 amino acids long. The V end lost 4 bases, the J end lost 0 bases, and 18 bases lay between the germline ends. Germline loops: CDR1 LNHDA, CDR2 SQIVND (reference sequence). CDR3 in DNA: TGTGCCAGTAGTAACTCCCCCTTCCCAGCGGCGAACACCGGGGAGCTGTTTTTT. It yields the protein CASSNSPFPAANTGELFF. The full variable domain, in which reference TRBV19 and TRBJ2-2 provide the parts outside the CDR3, is DGGITQSPKYLFRKEGQNVTLSCEQNLNHDAMYWYRQDPGQGLRLIYYSQIVNDFQKGDIAEGYSVSREKKESFPLTVTSAQKNPTAFYLCASSNSPFPAANTGELFFGEGSRLTVL.

In this sample, this clonotype turned up many times. The gene calls are TRBV27 and TRBJ2-7, with D unresolved. Trimming took off 0 bases at V and 4 bases at J, with 10 bases between the two ends. The CDR3 is made up of 14 amino acids. Germline CDR1 and CDR2: MNHEY and SMNVEV (reference sequence). The CDR3 loop reads CASSLSTPYYEQYF. For the CDR3, the DNA is TGTGCCAGCAGTTTATCAACACCATATTACGAGCAGTACTTC.

This clonotype was counted many times. V gene TRBV27 combines with J gene TRBJ1-2; D is ambiguous. CDR1 is MNHEY, CDR2 SMNVEV, per germline (reference sequence). The CDR3 spans 12 residues. V lost 6 bases and J 7 bases, leaving 12 bases between the germline ends. Here the CDR3 DNA reads TGTGCCAGCAGCAATACCTTAACTGGCTACACCTTC. Its protein product is CASSNTLTGYTF.

This clonotype appeared many times. This chain links TRBV10-3 with TRBJ2-2; possible D gene TRBD2, 6 bases. This CDR3 has 14 amino acids. In germline, CDR1 is ENHRY, CDR2 SYGVKD. V lost 3 bases, J lost 4 bases, and 9 bases lay in between. In nucleotides, the CDR3 is TGTGCCATCAGTGATGGGGGGAGCACCGGGGAGCTGTTTTTT. It is translated as CAISDGGSTGELFF.

This clonotype was counted a few times. This chain links TRBV20-1 with TRBJ2-7; 9 nucleotides align to TRBD2. This CDR3 spans 15 amino acids. V was pared by 3 bases and J by 1 base, with 7 bases of the junction left unmatched. CDR1 DFQATT and CDR2 SNEGSKA come from the germline V gene (reference sequence). The CDR3 spells CSARAPSGDSYEQYF. CDR3 DNA sequence: TGCAGTGCTAGGGCCCCTAGCGGGGATTCCTACGAGCAGTACTTC.

This clonotype appeared many times. The gene calls are TRBV5-6 and TRBJ1-1; tentative D call: TRBD1 (5 bases). Germline V gives CDR1 SGHDT, CDR2 YYEEEE. V was trimmed by 6 bases and J by 5 bases, leaving 17 bases between them. CDR3 length: 14 residues. CDR3 DNA sequence: TGTGCCAGCAACATAGGGACCGTGGGAACTGAAGCTTTCTTT. It translates to CASNIGTVGTEAFF.

On this clonotype itself: Since a much larger clone is just one base distant, this may be a read error. V usage is TRBV2 and J usage is TRBJ2-3, with no clear D. Germline lookup yields CDR1 SNHLY and CDR2 FYNNEI. V was shortened by 2 bases and J by 3 bases, with 3 bases between the two germline ends. This CDR3 region has 12 residues. CDR3 in amino acids: CASSERTDTQYF. For the CDR3, the DNA is TGTGCCAGCAGTGAAAGAACAGATACGCAGTATTTT. Full variable domain (rest looked up from reference TRBV2 and TRBJ2-3): EPEVTQTPSHQVTQMGQEVILRCVPISNHLYFYWYRQILGQKVEFLVSFYNNEISEKSEIFDDQFSVERPDGSNFTLKIRSTKLEDSAMYFCASSERTDTQYFGPGTRLTVL.

The V call is TRBV28, the J call TRBJ2-2; the match to TRBD2 covers 9 bases. CDR1 and CDR2 from the germline V gene are MDHEN and SYDVKM. The V and J ends lost 7 bases and 3 bases, in that order; junction bases with no gene match: 3. The CDR3 covers 14 residues. CDR3 sequence: CASKRLADTGELFF. Here the CDR3 DNA reads TGTGCCAGCAAAAGACTAGCGGACACCGGGGAGCTGTTTTTT.

This clonotype was seen repeatedly, ten times or more. The J gene is TRBJ2-7, the V gene TRBV20-1, with TRBD2 matching 8 bases. V was pared by 0 bases and J by 4 bases, with 11 bases of the junction left unmatched. The CDR3 totals 16 residues. Germline CDR1 DFQATT, CDR2 SNEGSKA (reference sequence). The CDR3 loop is CSARDFSSGSGYEQYF. The CDR3, as DNA: TGCAGTGCTAGAGACTTTTCGAGCGGGAGTGGGTACGAGCAGTACTTC.

In its sample, this clonotype was seen many times. The chain is built from TRBV12-3 or TRBV12-4 and TRBJ2-1; D may match TRBD1 or TRBD2 (6 bases each). The CDR3 has 12 residues. Trimming cost V 8 bases and J 6 bases, with 11 bases left between them. CDR3 nucleotides: TGTGCCAGCCGCGAGGGGGGCAATGAGCAGTTCTTC. This encodes CASREGGNEQFF.

This clonotype was picked up many times. The chain recombines TRBV20-1 with TRBJ2-7; no reliable D call. Per the germline V gene, CDR1 is DFQATT and CDR2 is SNEGSKA (reference sequence). Trimming shortened V by 5 bases and J by 3 bases, and 11 bases separated the two germline ends. The CDR3 totals 12 residues. CDR3 region: CSARTESYEQYF. CDR3 DNA sequence: TGCAGTGCTCGGACCGAAAGCTACGAGCAGTACTTC.

This clonotype was counted a few times. The rearrangement links TRBV30 to TRBJ2-3, with 7 bases lining up with TRBD1. Germline lookup yields CDR1 GTSNPN and CDR2 SVGIG (reference sequence). J was trimmed by 2 bases and V by 3 bases; bases with no gene match: 11. This CDR3 region has 16 residues. CDR3 nucleotides: TGTGCCTGGAGCTCAGGGACAGCGAAACTCACAGATACGCAGTATTTT. Amino acids: CAWSSGTAKLTDTQYF.

This clonotype showed up just a few times. CDR3 sequence (DNA): TGTGCCAGCAGTCCGGGACTAGCCGCTGACTTCTCGAACAATGAGCAGTTCTTC. Its translation is CASSPGLAADFSNNEQFF. The chain carries TRBV28 and TRBJ2-1; the match to TRBD2 covers 9 bases. Germline V gene sequence: CDR1 MDHEN, CDR2 SYDVKM. V dropped 5 bases and J dropped 5; count of bases not matched to a gene: 16. CDR3 length: 18 residues.